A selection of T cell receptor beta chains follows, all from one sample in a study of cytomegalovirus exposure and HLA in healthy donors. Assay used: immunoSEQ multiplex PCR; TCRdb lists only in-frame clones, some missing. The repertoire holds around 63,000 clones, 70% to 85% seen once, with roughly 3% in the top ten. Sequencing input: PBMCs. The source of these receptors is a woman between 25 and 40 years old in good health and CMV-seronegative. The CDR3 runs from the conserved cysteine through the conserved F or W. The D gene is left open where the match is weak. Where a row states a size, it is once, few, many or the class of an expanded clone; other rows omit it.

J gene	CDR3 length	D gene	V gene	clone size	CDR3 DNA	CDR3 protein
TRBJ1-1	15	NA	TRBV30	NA	TGTGCCTGGAGTGTACGGACATCAATGAACACTGAAGCTTTCTTT	CAWSVRTSMNTEAFF
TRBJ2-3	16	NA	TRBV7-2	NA	TGTGCCAGCAGCCCCACTAGCCGAAAAAGCACAGATACGCAGTATTTT	CASSPTSRKSTDTQYF
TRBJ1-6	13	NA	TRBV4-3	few	TGCGCCAGCAGCCAAGTACTCAATTCACCCCTCCACTTT	CASSQVLNSPLHF
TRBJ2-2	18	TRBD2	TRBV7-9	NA	TGTGCCAGCAGCTTACCCCGGGGCGGGAGTATCGACACCGGGGAGCTGTTTTTT	CASSLPRGGSIDTGELFF
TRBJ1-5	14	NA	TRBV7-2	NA	TGTGCCAGCAGCCAGGGGTTTAGCAATCAGCCCCAGCATTTT	CASSQGFSNQPQHF
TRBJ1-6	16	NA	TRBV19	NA	TGTGCCAGTAGTCGAACCTCCCGGGATTATAATTCACCCCTCCACTTT	CASSRTSRDYNSPLHF
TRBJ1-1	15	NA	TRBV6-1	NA	TGTGCCAGCAGACCTAATGGACAGCCGAACACTGAAGCTTTCTTT	CASRPNGQPNTEAFF
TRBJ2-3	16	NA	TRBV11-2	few	TGTGCCAGCAGCTTAGACAGCCGCGTCAGGGCAGATACGCAGTATTTT	CASSLDSRVRADTQYF
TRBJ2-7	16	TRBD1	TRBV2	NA	TGTGCCAGCAGTGTAGTAGGCAGGGGGCCAAGGTACGAGCAGTACTTC	CASSVVGRGPRYEQYF
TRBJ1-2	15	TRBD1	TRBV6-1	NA	TGTGCCAGCAGTTCTCCGGGGCAGGGGGGATATGGCTACACCTTC	CASSSPGQGGYGYTF
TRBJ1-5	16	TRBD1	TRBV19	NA	TGTGCCAGTAGTCTAAAAGGGACAGGGCTAAGTCAGCCCCAGCATTTT	CASSLKGTGLSQPQHF
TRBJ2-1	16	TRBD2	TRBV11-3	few	TGTGCCAGCAGCCCTACGGGGCGGGAGGGTGGCAATGAGCAGTTCTTC	CASSPTGREGGNEQFF
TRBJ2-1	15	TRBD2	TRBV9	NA	TGTGCCAGCAGCGAACTGGGACTAGCCCACAATGAGCAGTTCTTC	CASSELGLAHNEQFF
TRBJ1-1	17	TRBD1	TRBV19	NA	TGTGCCAGTAGTATCCGGGGACAGGGGATGTTGAACACTGAAGCTTTCTTT	CASSIRGQGMLNTEAFF
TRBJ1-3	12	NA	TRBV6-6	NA	TGTGCCAGCAGTAACCTTCGGGACACCATATATTTT	CASSNLRDTIYF
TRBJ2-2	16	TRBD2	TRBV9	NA	TGTGCCAGCAGCGTAGCGGGACTAGGCGACACCGGGGAGCTGTTTTTT	CASSVAGLGDTGELFF
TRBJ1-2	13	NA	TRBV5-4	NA	TGTGCCAGCAGCTCAGGGATCCCCAGGGGCTACACCTTC	CASSSGIPRGYTF
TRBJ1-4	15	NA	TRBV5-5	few	TGTGCCAGCAGCTCCGCCGGGTTACCTAATGAAAAACTGTTTTTT	CASSSAGLPNEKLFF
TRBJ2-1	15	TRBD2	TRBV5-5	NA	TGTGCCAGCAGCGCGGGACTAGCGGGCCACAATGAGCAGTTCTTC	CASSAGLAGHNEQFF
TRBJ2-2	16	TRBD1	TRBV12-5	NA	TGTGCTAGTGGTTTGTCGTCCTCAGGGGGCGTCGGGGAGCTGTTTTTT	CASGLSSSGGVGELFF
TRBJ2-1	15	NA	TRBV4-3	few	TGCGCCAGCAGCCAAGAAGGAGAATCCGGCAATGAGCAGTTCTTC	CASSQEGESGNEQFF
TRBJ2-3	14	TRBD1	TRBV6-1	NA	TGTGCCAGCAGACAGGGGGTTGGGACAGATACGCAGTATTTT	CASRQGVGTDTQYF
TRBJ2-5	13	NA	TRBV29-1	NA	TGCAGCGTTGATTTAGCTACCCAGGAGACCCAGTACTTC	CSVDLATQETQYF
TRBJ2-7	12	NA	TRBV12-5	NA	TGTGCTAGTGGTTGGGGGGCCTACGAGCAGTACTTC	CASGWGAYEQYF
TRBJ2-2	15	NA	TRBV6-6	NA	TGTGCCAGCAGTTACTTGGGGAGGAACACCGGGGAGCTGTTTTTT	CASSYLGRNTGELFF
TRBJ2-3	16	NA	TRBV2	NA	TGTGCCAGCACCCCTAGGAGTTATCCTAGCACAGATACGCAGTATTTT	CASTPRSYPSTDTQYF
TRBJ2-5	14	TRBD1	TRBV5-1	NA	TGCGCCAGCAGCTTGGGGGACAGCCAAGAGACCCAGTACTTC	CASSLGDSQETQYF
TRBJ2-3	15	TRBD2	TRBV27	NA	TGTGCCAGCGGACTAGCGGGGAGCAGGACAGATACGCAGTATTTT	CASGLAGSRTDTQYF
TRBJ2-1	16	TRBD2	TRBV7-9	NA	TGTGCCAGCAGCCCAAGGACTAGCGGGGATTACAATGAGCAGTTCTTC	CASSPRTSGDYNEQFF
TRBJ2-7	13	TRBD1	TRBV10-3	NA	TGTGCCATCAGGGCCGGGACAGGGGGCGAGCAGTACTTC	CAIRAGTGGEQYF
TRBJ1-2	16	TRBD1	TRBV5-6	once	TGTGCCAGCAGCTTCCTACAGGGGGCCTTAATTGATGGCTACACCTTC	CASSFLQGALIDGYTF
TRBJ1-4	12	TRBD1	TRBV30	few	TGTGCCTGGACAGGGGGCTCTGAAAAACTGTTTTTT	CAWTGGSEKLFF
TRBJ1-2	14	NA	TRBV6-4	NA	TGTGCCAGCCTACAGGACAGCCCCACCTATGGCTACACCTTC	CASLQDSPTYGYTF
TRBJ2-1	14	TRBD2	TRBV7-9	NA	TGTGCCAGCAGCCCCGTAGCGGGAGGGCAAGGGCAGTTCTTC	CASSPVAGGQGQFF
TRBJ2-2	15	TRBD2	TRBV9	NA	TGTGCCAGCAGCACGGGACTAGCAGACACCGGGGAGCTGTTTTTT	CASSTGLADTGELFF
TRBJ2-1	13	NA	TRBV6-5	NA	TGTGCCAGCAGTTACGGACTAGGGGGTGAGCAGTTCTTC	CASSYGLGGEQFF
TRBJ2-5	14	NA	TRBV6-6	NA	TGTGCCAGCAGCCTACAGGGGGAGGGAGAGACCCAGTACTTC	CASSLQGEGETQYF
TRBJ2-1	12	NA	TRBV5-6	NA	TGTGCCAGCAGCTTGGCCACTCTTGAGCAGTTCTTC	CASSLATLEQFF
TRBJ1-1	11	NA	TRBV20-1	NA	TGCAGTGCTATAAGTGAGACTAAAGCTTTCTTT	CSAISETKAFF
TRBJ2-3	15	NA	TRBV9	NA	TGTGCCAGCAGCGTAGCCTCGGGGATCCCAGATACGCAGTATTTT	CASSVASGIPDTQYF